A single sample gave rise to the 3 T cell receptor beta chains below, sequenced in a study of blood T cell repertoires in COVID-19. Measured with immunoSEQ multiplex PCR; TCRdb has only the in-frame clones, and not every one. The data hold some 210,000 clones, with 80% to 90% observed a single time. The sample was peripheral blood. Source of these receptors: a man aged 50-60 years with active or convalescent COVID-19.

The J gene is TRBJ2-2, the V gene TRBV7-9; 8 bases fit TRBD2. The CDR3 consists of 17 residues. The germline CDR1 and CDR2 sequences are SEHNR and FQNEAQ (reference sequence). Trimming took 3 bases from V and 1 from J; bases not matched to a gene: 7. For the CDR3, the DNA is TGTGCCAGCAGCTTCGGGGGGCTAGCGGGGAACACCGGGGAGCTGTTTTTT. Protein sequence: CASSFGGLAGNTGELFF.

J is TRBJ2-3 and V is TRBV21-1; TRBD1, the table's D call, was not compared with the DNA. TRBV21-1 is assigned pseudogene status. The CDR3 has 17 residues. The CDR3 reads CASSSPVQGAPTDTQYF. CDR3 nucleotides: TGTGCCAGCAGCTCCCCCGTCCAGGGGGCGCCTACAGATACGCAGTATTTT.

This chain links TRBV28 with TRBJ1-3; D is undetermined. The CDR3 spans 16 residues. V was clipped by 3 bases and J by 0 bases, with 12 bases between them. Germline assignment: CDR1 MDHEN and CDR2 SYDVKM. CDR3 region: CASSFLGGNSGNTIYF. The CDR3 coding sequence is TGTGCCAGCAGTTTCCTAGGAGGGAACTCTGGAAACACCATATATTTT.